Detailed here is one T cell receptor beta chain. Its antigen target is currently unknown. Within one base of it there is no much larger clone, and no base qualities were kept. Including the terminal cysteine and phenylalanine, the CDR3 comprises 14 residues. The CDR3 DNA has 42 bases and is translated from base 1. V loses 3 bases at its end and J loses 6 bases; junction bases beyond the gene matches: 3. CDR1 and CDR2 are read off the germline V gene as MRHNA and SNTAGT. The cohort comprised fewer than 750 healthy bone marrow donors. At the time of sampling, all cohort members were nominally healthy, though unrecorded immune exposures were likely present. The donor was CMV seropositive and belonged to the group of around 300 seropositive cohort members. A peripheral blood sample was collected from each donor, and TCR beta sequencing was performed on peripheral blood mononuclear cells. The Qiagen DNeasy Blood Extraction Kit was used to extract genomic DNA from the blood cell samples.

The data are from a study of cytomegalovirus exposure and HLA in healthy donors (TCRdb year 2017). With regard to the full study: According to an earlier analysis of around 600 of the donors, about 179 million T cells yielded some 120 million unique TCR beta sequences and approximately 300 Gb of sequence data. Donor age, sex, ethnicity and CMV serostatus were compiled alongside the repertoire data. The aim of the study was to test whether cataloging public T cell receptors could identify signatures of past pathogen exposure. All discovery cohort repertoires had been generated using a single sequencing platform. Typing coverage differed by locus: A, B, C, DRB1 and DQB1 were typed in roughly 620-630 donors, DQA1 in 500 to 550, DPA1 in over 600, and DPB1 in just under 490. Roughly 300 gigabases of sequencing data and around 87 million unique TCR sequences were included in an early release covering around 600 HLA-typed donors. Besides the first cohort of approximately 710 subjects, a separate validation cohort made up of about 120 different subjects was used. An earlier analysis of roughly 580 of the donors used high-throughput TCR beta sequencing to judge whether each TCR beta V gene segment behaved as functional or pseudogenic. Across roughly 420 genotyped donors of the cohort, an average of approximately 240,000 unique TCR beta nucleotide sequences per donor were sequenced, and roughly a sixth of those sequences were non-productive. To predict cytomegalovirus infection status, the study combined high-throughput TCR immunosequencing, statistical association of individual TCRs with disease status, and machine learning. Roughly 5 DR-DQ haplotypes were handled as single units for association and clustering, since linkage in the cohort was strong. Rather than using new phenotypic data, the later analysis identified candidate immune exposures from TCR beta sequences and from how often those sequences occurred across donors. The genetic ancestry cluster associated with self-reported Caucasian donors included about 84% of the 398 genotyped donors. A later genetic analysis used genome-wide SNP genotypes for about 60% of the roughly 700 donors, treating that subset as a discovery cohort. The study profiled the T cell repertoires of some 610 subjects by immunosequencing and related them to cytomegalovirus serostatus. In a later analysis, previously published TCR beta repertoires from 550 to 750 donors were re-analyzed and high-resolution HLA genotyping was added so that TCR occurrence patterns could be studied. HLA typing covered class I and class II loci at four-digit resolution. Paper-wide results and their limitations: Some IMGT-functional V segments, including TRBV6-2 and TRBV6-3, could not be distinguished by the 87-base-pair reads and were therefore excluded. Linkage disequilibrium might explain the correlated functional status among segregating V segments, but an unknown experimental factor could not be excluded. For the cohort, immune exposure information was limited to CMV serostatus. In vitro tests confirmed that a few of the cytomegalovirus-associated TCR beta chains recognize cytomegalovirus antigens. In this cohort, only TCR beta chains were sequenced, and detectable features were limited by the absence of alpha or paired-chain data. Assigning TCR associations to individual alleles was difficult when HLA alleles, especially DR and DQ, strongly co-occurred. According to a later analysis, parvovirus B19, influenza, CMV and Epstein-Barr virus appeared linked to several top co-occurrence clusters. The authors suggested that the approach could potentially be extended to other disease states and immunological phenotypes. A further reported finding was that TCR beta sequences accurately predicted the HLA-A and HLA-B alleles for most subjects in the first cohort. While some public TCRs were present in many individuals, most TCR sequences turned up only very rarely across donors. The study listed 164 TCR beta chains as associated with cytomegalovirus. A later genetic analysis reported fewer N-insertions in productive TCRs among donors in an Asian-associated ancestry cluster than the approximately 700-donor mean. Roughly uniform sequencing depth across donors was assumed in presence/absence analyses, although this assumption may not hold. In an earlier analysis of roughly 500 of the donors, most TCR beta V segments appeared in productive rearrangements about 87% or about 30% of the time, broadly matching IMGT annotations. In a later analysis, HLA-associated TCR beta chains showed more clonal expansion and lower generation probabilities than non-associated chains that were equally common. Most CMV-associated TCR beta chains appeared to be HLA-restricted in a later analysis, and the HLA associations seemed to be driven largely by CMV exposure. Approximately 18 rarely observed V segments, including chromosome 9 orphons, were excluded from the earlier analysis of almost 600 of the donors because counts were too low. At a false discovery rate of 0.05, a later analysis linked fewer than 20,000 TCR beta sequences to specific HLA alleles. The sequencing pipeline was judged likely to have produced a cluster of highly shared sequence variants as a technical artifact. Cytomegalovirus status was reported to be diagnosed by the classifier with high specificity and sensitivity in both the original and validation cohorts. According to a later analysis, TCR association rates differed among HLA loci, with DRB1 alleles showing the most associated TCRs and HLA-C alleles showing the fewest. Because HLA typing was unavailable for some donors at each locus, only the typed subset was used in association tests. A later genetic analysis associated a missense DCLRE1C variant with V-gene and J-gene trimming of TCR beta chains, and an independent cohort replicated the association.

The method behind the library was the immunoSEQ multiplex PCR assay. The multiplex PCR relied on a mix of 60 forward primers for TCR Vbeta segments and 13 reverse primers for TCR Jbeta segments. Amplification of the CDR3 region of rearranged TCR beta genes was performed with a multiplex PCR assay on genomic DNA. Amplified TCR beta libraries were sequenced as 87-base-pair reads on the Illumina HiSeq System. Regarding the original processing steps: A later analysis tallied 75 million to 95 million unique TCR beta chains across the 600 to 700 repertoires, and roughly 11 million of those chains were shared by two or more donors. Raw reads were error-corrected and collapsed into unique sequences by a nearest-neighbor algorithm in which closely related sequences were merged to remove PCR and sequencing errors. V, D and J gene segments were assigned by aligning CDR3 sequences to IMGT reference sequences. Each retained sequence needed at least a six-nucleotide match to both a V gene segment and a J gene segment. Rearrangements were classified as productive when the CDR3 lacked stop codons and remained in frame with V and J, and all other rearrangements were classified as non-productive. CDR3 was defined according to IMGT convention as the region running from the second conserved V-encoded cysteine to the conserved J-encoded phenylalanine. The earlier analysis of some 600 of the donors excluded sequences that lacked an unambiguous match to a single V gene segment. In an earlier analysis of approximately 590 of the donors, V segments were called functional above 56.7% productive rearrangements and were called segregating when the between-donor standard deviation exceeded 5%. A statistical classification framework was developed to diagnose cytomegalovirus status using the catalog of TCR beta chain sequences. In a later analysis, TCR nucleotide sequences were compared against IMGT/GENE-DB human TR gene sequences so that V and J genes could be assigned. In a later analysis, CDR3 sequences and most-parsimonious VDJ recombination scenarios were assigned using the TCRdist pipeline. A later analysis defined each TCR beta chain by its CDR3 amino acid sequence plus V-gene family, and excluded reads lacking a unique V-gene family. A later analysis removed several hundred highly shared, low-generation-probability nucleotide sequences to deal with suspected cross-contamination and a sequencing artifact. A later analysis calculated a clonal expansion index for each public chain from normalized within-repertoire ranks of inferred template counts. Generation probabilities in a later analysis came from a VDJ recombination model fitted to out-of-frame rearrangements, and those results were checked against IGoR. In a later analysis, TCR-TCR, TCR-HLA and TCR-CMV co-occurrence was scored with hypergeometric tests, and a repertoire-size bias correction was applied to TCR pairs. To estimate false discovery rates, a later analysis permuted the HLA or CMV assignments 20 times. In a later analysis, co-occurring TCRs were grouped using DBSCAN, and TCRdist sequence similarity was added for clustering within HLA-allele-positive subsets. Repertoires with fewer than 30,000 or more than 120,000 public chains were left out of co-occurrence clustering, as were about five repertoires with anomalous nucleotide sharing. In TCRdb, the immuneACCESS table is reduced to in-frame sequences with V and J assigned. These tables do not hold every clone; where another copy was compared, an unresolved V gene accounts for under half, and the others remain unexplained. V and J calls and clone size are as listed in that table; D and trimming were resolved from the DNA. Present in this sample are about 160,000 clones, approximately 80% of which were seen just once. Jointly, the top ten make up less than 4.5% of the sample.

This sequence was found in a man between 25 and 39 years old in good health and CMV-seropositive. The sequenced sample was PBMCs. The rearranged segments are TRBV6-4 and TRBJ1-2, and TRBD1 matches 11 of the central bases. The sequenced DNA: TGTGCCAGCAGTGAGGGACAGGGGGTGAATGGCTACACCTTC. It translates to CASSEGQGVNGYTF.